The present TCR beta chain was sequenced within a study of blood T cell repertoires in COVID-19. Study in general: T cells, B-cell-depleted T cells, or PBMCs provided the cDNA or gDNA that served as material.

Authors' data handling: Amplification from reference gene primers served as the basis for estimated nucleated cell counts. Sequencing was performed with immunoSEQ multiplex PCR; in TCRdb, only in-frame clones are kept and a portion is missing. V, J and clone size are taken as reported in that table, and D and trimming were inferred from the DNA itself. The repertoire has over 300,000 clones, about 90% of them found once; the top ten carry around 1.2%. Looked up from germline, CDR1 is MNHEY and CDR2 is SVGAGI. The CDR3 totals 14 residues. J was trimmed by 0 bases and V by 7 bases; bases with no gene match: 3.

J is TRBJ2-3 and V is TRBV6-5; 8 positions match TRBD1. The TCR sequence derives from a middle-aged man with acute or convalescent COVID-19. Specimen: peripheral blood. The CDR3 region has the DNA TGTGCCAGCACCCGGACAGGGAGCACAGATACGCAGTATTTT. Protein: CASTRTGSTDTQYF.